What follows is one T cell receptor (beta chain) and its context. Its antigen is not known. The data were obtained in a study of beta chain features in type 1 diabetes. Study-wide results and caveats: Shortening of TCRB CDR3s, moderate but significant, appeared in all four CD4+ subsets of Type 1 diabetes patients. Type 1 diabetes patients showed fewer insertions and more deletions at VDJ junctions.

What was sequenced were expressed TCRB transcripts, since all of the isolated RNA had been reverse transcribed. Sequencing was performed with immunoSEQ multiplex PCR; in TCRdb, only in-frame clones are kept and a portion is missing. Here the sample spans about 700,000 clones, around 15% being singletons. This receptor was obtained from a man in his late teens or twenties with type 1 diabetes. The sequenced sample was naive CD4+ T cells from blood.

CDR3 nucleotides: TGTGCCAGCAGTCTTCGGGGGGATACGCAGTATTTT. Its translation is CASSLRGDTQYF. The chain is built from TRBV6-1 and TRBJ2-3; tentatively, D is TRBD2 (6 bases). CDR1 is MNHNS, CDR2 SASEGT, per germline. The germline V and J ends were trimmed by 5 bases and 6 bases, with 9 bases remaining between them. This CDR3 region has 12 residues.